Listed below are T cell receptor beta chains from one sample, sequenced in a study of blood T cell repertoires in COVID-19. Measured with immunoSEQ multiplex PCR; TCRdb has only the in-frame clones, and not every one. The sample lists 300,000 to 350,000 clones; about 93% were seen once. Sequenced: peripheral blood. The origin of the receptors is a woman in her thirties with COVID-19, enrolled during active disease. The CDR3 runs from the conserved cysteine through the conserved F or W. A D gene is named only where the DNA matches it firmly. Size values are once, few and many counts, or a class for expanded clones, and some rows have none.

clone_size	v_call	j_call	d_call	cdr3_aa	cdr3_nt
.	TRBV28	TRBJ1-6	.	CASSFLPSPLHF	TGTGCCAGCAGTTTCCTCCCTTCACCCCTCCACTTT
.	TRBV28	TRBJ1-5	TRBD1	CASSLTGTGISMNQPQHF	TGTGCCAGCAGTTTAACCGGGACAGGGATTTCTATGAATCAGCCCCAGCATTTT
.	TRBV2	TRBJ1-4	.	CASRSGSSTNEKLFF	TGTGCCAGCAGATCAGGCAGCTCAACTAATGAAAAACTGTTTTTT
.	TRBV11-2	TRBJ2-2	.	CASSPLANTGELFF	TGTGCCAGCAGCCCCCTTGCGAACACCGGGGAGCTGTTTTTT
.	TRBV3-1/TRBV3-2	TRBJ1-3	TRBD1	CASSRQGSGNTIYF	TGTGCCAGCAGCCGACAGGGCTCTGGAAACACCATATATTTT
few	TRBV19	TRBJ2-3	TRBD2	CASRSGLAGFTDTQYF	TGTGCCAGTAGAAGTGGGCTAGCGGGCTTCACAGATACGCAGTATTTT
.	TRBV28	TRBJ1-6	.	CASSLAGKSSPLHF	TGTGCCAGCAGTTTGGCGGGGAAGAGTTCACCCCTCCACTTT
.	TRBV6-5	TRBJ1-6	.	CASRGSRTQGSPLHF	TGTGCCAGCAGGGGTTCGCGGACGCAGGGTTCACCCCTCCACTTT
.	TRBV28	TRBJ2-3	.	CASSAPGSLTDTQYF	TGTGCCAGCAGTGCCCCCGGGAGTTTGACAGATACGCAGTATTTT
once	TRBV10-3	TRBJ2-1	TRBD2	CAISESGREGPYNEQFF	TGTGCCATCAGTGAGTCCGGGCGGGAGGGCCCATACAATGAGCAGTTCTTC
.	TRBV5-1	TRBJ1-3	TRBD1	CASSEPTGGGSGNTIYF	TGCGCCAGCAGCGAACCGACAGGGGGCGGCTCTGGAAACACCATATATTTT
.	TRBV30	TRBJ2-1	.	CAWTPGGSGYEQFF	TGTGCCTGGACCCCTGGAGGGAGTGGTTATGAGCAGTTCTTC
.	TRBV6-2/TRBV6-3	TRBJ2-7	.	CASSHAGGTYEQYF	TGTGCCAGCAGTCATGCTGGGGGGACCTACGAGCAGTACTTC
.	TRBV14	TRBJ2-5	.	CASSPQFSKETQYF	TGTGCCAGCAGCCCCCAATTTAGCAAGGAGACCCAGTACTTC
.	TRBV7-3	TRBJ2-2	TRBD2	CASSWPSSGPNTGELFF	TGTGCCAGCAGCTGGCCCTCTAGCGGGCCGAACACCGGGGAGCTGTTTTTT
.	TRBV2	TRBJ1-3	.	CASSEALQGTGNTIYF	TGTGCCAGCAGTGAAGCGCTTCAGGGAACTGGAAACACCATATATTTT
.	TRBV5-8	TRBJ2-7	.	CASSLEASLGIEQYF	TGTGCCAGCAGCTTGGAAGCTAGCCTGGGGATCGAGCAGTACTTC
few	TRBV5-4	TRBJ1-2	TRBD1	CASRPGTGNYGYTF	TGTGCCAGCAGACCCGGGACAGGGAACTATGGCTACACCTTC
.	TRBV27	TRBJ2-5	.	CASSPRQAETQYF	TGTGCCAGCAGTCCGCGACAGGCGGAGACCCAGTACTTC
few	TRBV7-6	TRBJ2-2	TRBD2	CASSPAGDTGELFF	TGTGCCAGCAGCCCCGCGGGGGACACCGGGGAGCTGTTTTTT
.	TRBV11-2	TRBJ1-3	TRBD1	CASRPGTGRADTIYF	TGTGCCAGCAGGCCCGGGACAGGGAGGGCGGACACCATATATTTT
.	TRBV5-4	TRBJ2-3	TRBD2	CASSVSGSPLDTQYF	TGTGCCAGCAGCGTTAGCGGGAGTCCCCTCGATACGCAGTATTTT
.	TRBV28	TRBJ2-3	.	CASSFRGIRDTQYF	TGTGCCAGCAGTTTCCGCGGGATCCGGGATACGCAGTATTTT
.	TRBV6-1	TRBJ2-2	.	CASSLGGGGELFF	TGTGCCAGCAGTCTCGGGGGTGGGGGGGAGCTGTTTTTT
once	TRBV5-8	TRBJ2-1	.	CASSGGDSIYNEQFF	TGTGCCAGCAGCGGCGGGGACAGCATCTACAATGAGCAGTTCTTC
.	TRBV7-9	TRBJ1-2	.	CASSFTGSYGYTF	TGTGCCAGCAGCTTTACGGGGTCCTATGGCTACACCTTC
.	TRBV6-5	TRBJ2-7	TRBD2	CASSYEGSGSSYEQYF	TGTGCCAGCAGTTACGAGGGTAGCGGGAGTTCCTACGAGCAGTACTTC
.	TRBV28	TRBJ2-4	.	CASSFGQRLAKNIQYF	TGTGCCAGCAGTTTCGGACAGCGACTAGCCAAAAACATTCAGTACTTC
.	TRBV28	TRBJ2-1	TRBD2	CASSLSGLAGYNEQFF	TGTGCCAGCAGTTTATCGGGACTAGCGGGGTACAATGAGCAGTTCTTC
.	TRBV28	TRBJ1-1	TRBD1	CASSGAGTGGAATEAFF	TGTGCCAGCAGTGGGGCCGGGACAGGGGGCGCGGCCACTGAAGCTTTCTTT
.	TRBV5-3	TRBJ1-1	.	CARSLRTDNSSEAFF	TGTGCCAGAAGCTTACGTACGGACAATTCATCTGAAGCTTTCTTT
.	TRBV2	TRBJ2-1	TRBD2	CASRRLAGPNEQFF	TGTGCCAGCCGACGACTAGCGGGTCCCAATGAGCAGTTCTTC
few	TRBV2	TRBJ1-6	.	CASSLGRKNSPLHF	TGTGCCAGCAGTTTGGGCAGGAAGAATTCACCCCTCCACTTT
few	TRBV6-6	TRBJ2-7	.	CASLGAVFYEQYF	TGTGCCAGTCTAGGCGCGGTATTTTACGAGCAGTACTTC
.	TRBV27	TRBJ2-7	TRBD2	CASRVSGGSYEQYF	TGTGCCAGCAGGGTTAGCGGGGGCTCCTACGAGCAGTACTTC
.	TRBV3-1/TRBV3-2	TRBJ2-5	TRBD1	CASSRITGGGGETQYF	TGTGCCAGCAGCCGGATTACAGGGGGCGGCGGGGAGACCCAGTACTTC
.	TRBV24-1	TRBJ2-3	TRBD2	CATSDSGLAGGGHTQYF	TGTGCCACCAGTGATTCGGGACTAGCGGGAGGAGGCCATACGCAGTATTTT
.	TRBV6-6	TRBJ2-7	TRBD1	CASSLGYRGQVYEQYF	TGTGCCAGCAGTTTAGGATACAGGGGGCAAGTCTACGAGCAGTACTTC